This record looks at one T cell receptor beta chain sequence and its context. This clonotype was counted ten times or more. Its antigen is still unknown. No base quality values were provided; no much bigger clone lies one nucleotide off. Libraries came from 5' RACE. The reads were generated on a NextSeq 500. Unique molecular identifiers were attached to individual cDNA molecules in the TCR library protocol so that sequencing error and PCR bias could be corrected. Both TCR alpha and beta chains were sequenced, and tight co-correlation was observed between alpha and beta sequence abundances in each sample. From the authors' description of their analysis: Decombinator V4 was used to annotate TCR sequences for V gene, J gene and CDR3. Expanded TCRs were defined as changing significantly between any two time points under a Poisson model with p below 0.0001. Abundances of TCRs were expressed as counts per million after normalisation to the total number of TCRs sequenced in each sample. TRAV1-2 paired with TRAJ12, TRAJ20 or TRAJ33 defined MAIT TCRs, while TRAV10 paired with TRAJ18 defined iNKT TCRs. VDJdb, accessed 1 November 2021, was searched for CMV, EBV and SARS-CoV-2 annotated TCRs, excluding TCRs annotated for multiple antigens. Clones were called with MiXCR by TCRdb after fastp trimmed the public reads at Q25, and only in-frame beta chains were retained. CDR3 protein duplicates are merged, each entry listing the most common genes and DNA. TCRdb's processing, not the authors', yielded these V and J calls. The sample table records 25,000 to 35,000 distinct CDR3 sequences; around 5.3% of these occur just once. The top ten clonotypes cover over 2.5% of the sample.

This entry comes from a study of early T cells in non-severe SARS-CoV-2 infection (dated by TCRdb to about 2021). With regard to the full study: Because TCR sequencing was done on bulk RNA from unsorted whole blood, the alpha and beta chains could not be paired.

Summary of the overall study and its limitations: VDJdb matching was skewed toward anti-spike CD8 responses and likely underestimated virus-specific expansions, missing private and CD4 specificities.

Set within a cohort of healthcare workers in London, UK, this nested case-control study involved weekly PCR testing of nasopharyngeal swabs along with blood sampling. Healthcare workers were recruited during the week of the UK lockdown, between 23 and 31 March 2020, and followed weekly for up to roughly 15 weeks. The germline V gene (reference sequence) provides CDR1 LGHDT and CDR2 YNNKEL. The V end loses 2 bases and the J end loses 2 bases, and a stretch of 10 bases separates them. Including the terminal cysteine and phenylalanine, the CDR3 comprises 14 residues. The DNA shown is the 42-base CDR3, in frame from base 1.

The clonotype originates from an adult who was a healthcare worker with PCR-confirmed SARS-CoV-2 infection or an uninfected control (not recorded which). The chain couples TRBV3-1 to TRBJ2-7; the D gene assignment is ambiguous. Sequenced sample: whole blood. The CDR3 region: CASSQLGLPYEQYF. The bases are TGTGCCAGCAGCCAATTGGGATTGCCCTACGAGCAGTACTTC.